This TCR beta chain was recorded in a study of T cells in Graves' hyperthyroidism and ophthalmopathy. In this sample, this clonotype turned up many times. Amplified TCR beta CDR3 regions derived from RNA transcripts. The TCR CDR3 first-round RT-PCR relied on the HTBI primer set. TCRdb ran MiXCR on the multiplex PCR reads and lists one entry per CDR3 protein. The sample contains around 690,000 distinct CDR3 sequences, around 21% of which appear only once. The V and J ends lost 6 bases and 4 bases, in that order; junction bases with no gene match: 6. CDR3 length: 15 residues. Germline CDR1 is MDHEN and CDR2 is SYDVKM.

The receptor comes from a man aged 30 to 45 with Graves' ophthalmopathy. The chain has TRBV28 and TRBJ2-3; TRBD2 aligns across 11 bases. Sequenced material: blood. The CDR3: CASSGGTSGADTQYF. The DNA of the CDR3 is TGTGCCAGCAGCGGTGGGACTAGCGGAGCAGATACGCAGTATTTT.